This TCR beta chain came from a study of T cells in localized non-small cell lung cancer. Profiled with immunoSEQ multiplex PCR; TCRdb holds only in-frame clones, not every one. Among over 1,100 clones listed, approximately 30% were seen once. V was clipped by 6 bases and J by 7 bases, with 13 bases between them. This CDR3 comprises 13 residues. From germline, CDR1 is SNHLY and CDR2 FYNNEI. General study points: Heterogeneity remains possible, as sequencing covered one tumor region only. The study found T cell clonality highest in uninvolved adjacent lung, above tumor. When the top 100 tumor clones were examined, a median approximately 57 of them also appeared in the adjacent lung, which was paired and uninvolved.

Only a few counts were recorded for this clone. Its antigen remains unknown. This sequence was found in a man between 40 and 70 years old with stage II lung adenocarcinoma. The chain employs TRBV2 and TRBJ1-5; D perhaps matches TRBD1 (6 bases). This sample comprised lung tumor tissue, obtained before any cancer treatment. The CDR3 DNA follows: TGTGCCAGCAGCCGGGGGGCCAGGCAGCCCCAGCATTTT. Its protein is CASSRGARQPQHF. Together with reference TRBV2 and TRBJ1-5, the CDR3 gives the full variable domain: EPEVTQTPSHQVTQMGQEVILRCVPISNHLYFYWYRQILGQKVEFLVSFYNNEISEKSEIFDDQFSVERPDGSNFTLKIRSTKLEDSAMYFCASSRGARQPQHFGDGTRLSIL.